This TCR beta chain was profiled in a study of glioma-infiltrating T cells after dendritic cell vaccination. The overall study: Glioblastoma patients came from Phase I and II dendritic cell vaccination trials. Points from the study as a whole: The cohort had few patients with full blood and tumor sets. Patients with more pretreatment TILs had longer time to progression and survival.

Details on this clone: Its matching antigen is unknown.

Amplification used 60 V beta primers and 13 J beta primers. Method: immunoSEQ multiplex PCR; TCRdb's copy keeps in-frame clones and lacks some. The sample has tens of thousands of clones, over 75% seen once. This CDR3 region has 15 residues. Losses at the gene ends were 3 bases for V and 6 bases for J; bases not matched to a gene: 7. In germline, CDR1 is SGHRS, CDR2 YFSETQ. The sequence was collected from a human donor with glioblastoma. Source: blood, taken before dendritic cell vaccination. The chain employs TRBV5-1 and TRBJ1-5; 9 positions agree with TRBD1. CDR3 region: CASSSTGGAGQPQHF. The CDR3 DNA reads as TGCGCCAGCAGCTCCACAGGGGGCGCGGGTCAGCCCCAGCATTTT.